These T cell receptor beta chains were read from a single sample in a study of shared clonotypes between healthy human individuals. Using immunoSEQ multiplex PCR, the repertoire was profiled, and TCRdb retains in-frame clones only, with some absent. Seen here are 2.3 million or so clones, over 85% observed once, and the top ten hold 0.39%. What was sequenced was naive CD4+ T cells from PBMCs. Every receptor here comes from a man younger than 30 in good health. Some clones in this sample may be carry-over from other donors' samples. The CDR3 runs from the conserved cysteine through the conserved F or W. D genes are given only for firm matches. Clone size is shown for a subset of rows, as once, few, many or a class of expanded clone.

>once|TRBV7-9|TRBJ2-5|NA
CASSPGNF
TGTGCCAGCAGCCCAGGGAACTTC
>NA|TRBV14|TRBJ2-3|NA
CASSPRQYTDTQYF
TGTGCCAGCAGCCCCCGACAATACACAGATACGCAGTATTTT
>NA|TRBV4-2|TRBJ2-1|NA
CASSQGPAGLSYNEQFF
TGTGCCAGCAGCCAAGGTCCAGCGGGTCTCTCCTACAATGAGCAGTTCTTC
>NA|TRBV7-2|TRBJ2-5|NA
CASSFYGNQETQYF
TGTGCCAGCAGCTTTTACGGGAACCAAGAGACCCAGTACTTC
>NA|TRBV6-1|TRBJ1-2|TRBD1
CASRGPRDRGLGYTF
TGTGCCAGCAGAGGGCCCCGGGACAGGGGCCTGGGCTACACCTTC
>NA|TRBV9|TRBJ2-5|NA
CASSPSGKETQYF
TGTGCCAGCAGCCCCTCTGGGAAAGAGACCCAGTACTTC
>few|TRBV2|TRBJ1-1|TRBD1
CASRVNGQVYFF
TGTGCCAGCAGGGTCAACGGACAGGTCTATTTCTTT
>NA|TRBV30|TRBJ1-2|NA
CAWSPGSGYTF
TGTGCCTGGAGCCCTGGGTCCGGCTACACCTTC
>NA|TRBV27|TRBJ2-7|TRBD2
CASSLLASGSEQYF
TGTGCCAGCAGTTTATTGGCTAGCGGGAGCGAGCAGTACTTC
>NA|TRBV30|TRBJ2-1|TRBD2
CACKNLGGIIHEQFF
TGTGCCTGCAAGAACCTGGGGGGGATCATCCATGAGCAGTTCTTC
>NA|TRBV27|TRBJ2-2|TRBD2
CASSPGTSGRGIYGELFF
TGTGCCAGCAGTCCCGGGACTAGCGGGAGGGGAATTTACGGGGAGCTGTTTTTT
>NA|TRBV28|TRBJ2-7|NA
CATRGGYEQYF
TGTGCCACCCGAGGGGGTTACGAGCAGTACTTC
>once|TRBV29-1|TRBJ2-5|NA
CSVVRFELSGQETQYF
TGCAGCGTTGTACGGTTCGAGCTCAGCGGCCAAGAGACCCAGTACTTC
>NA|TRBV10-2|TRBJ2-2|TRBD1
CASRDLWDRGAANTGELFF
TGCGCCAGCAGAGACTTGTGGGACAGGGGGGCTGCGAACACCGGGGAGCTGTTTTTT